Below, one TCR beta chain is given with its context. The antigen is undetermined. Only in-frame clones appear in the TCRdb table, and some are missing; sequencing was by immunoSEQ multiplex PCR. The profile shows fewer than 100,000 clones, 80% to 90% of them singletons. This entry comes from a study of OX40 agonist ivuxolimab in advanced cancers. Study-wide background: Ivuxolimab is an agonistic anti-OX40 (CD134) antibody, and patients were treated with it. The group had a mean age of 60 years, ranged from about 23 to 85, and was just under 85% male. Overall study findings and caveats: Circulating CD4+ and CD8+ T cells showed clonal expansion by week 6 at 0.1 to 3.0 mg/kg. Compared with CD4+, CD8+ T cells on average had more expanded clones.

With 1 base removed from V and 6 bases from J, the gap between germline ends came to 10 bases. The germline V gene encodes CDR1 SGHNT and CDR2 YYREEE (reference sequence). The CDR3 has 14 residues. The V gene is TRBV5-4, the J gene TRBJ1-4, with a weak D call TRBD1 (5 bases). This sample comprised CD4+ or CD8+ T cells sorted from blood, obtained in a trial of the OX40 agonist ivuxolimab. The receptor's source is an adult with an advanced solid tumor such as melanoma, head and neck, liver or kidney cancer. CDR3 protein: CASSLTGGDEKLFF. CDR3 coding DNA: TGTGCCAGCAGCTTGACAGGAGGAGATGAAAAACTGTTTTTT.